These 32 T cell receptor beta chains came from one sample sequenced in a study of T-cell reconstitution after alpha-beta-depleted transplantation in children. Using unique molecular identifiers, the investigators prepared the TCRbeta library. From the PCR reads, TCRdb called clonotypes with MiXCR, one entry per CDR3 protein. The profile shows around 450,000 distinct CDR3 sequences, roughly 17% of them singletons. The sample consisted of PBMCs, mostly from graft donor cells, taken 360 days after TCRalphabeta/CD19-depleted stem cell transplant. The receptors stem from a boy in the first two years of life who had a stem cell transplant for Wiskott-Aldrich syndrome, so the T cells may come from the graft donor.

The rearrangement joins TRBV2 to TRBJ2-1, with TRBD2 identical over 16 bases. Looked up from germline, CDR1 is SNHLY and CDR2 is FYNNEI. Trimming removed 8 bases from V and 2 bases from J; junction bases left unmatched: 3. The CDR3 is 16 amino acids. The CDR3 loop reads CASGTSGGAPYNEQFF. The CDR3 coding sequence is TGTGCCAGCGGGACTAGCGGGGGGGCCCCCTACAATGAGCAGTTCTTC.

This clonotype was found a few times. The chain's CDR3 is CASSFPPLDEQYF. In nucleotides, the CDR3 is TGTGCCAGCAGTTTCCCCCCGCTTGACGAGCAGTACTTC. The chain couples TRBV6-5 to TRBJ2-7; D not resolved. Deletions cut 4 bases from V and 5 bases from J, with 12 bases between. Per the germline V gene, CDR1 is MNHEY and CDR2 is SVGAGI. The CDR3 extends over 13 amino acids.

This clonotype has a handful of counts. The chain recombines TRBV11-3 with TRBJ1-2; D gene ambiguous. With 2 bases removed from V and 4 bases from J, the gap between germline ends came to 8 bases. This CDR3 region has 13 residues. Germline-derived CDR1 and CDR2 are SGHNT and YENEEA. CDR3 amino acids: CASSLNRVYGYTF. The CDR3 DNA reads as TGTGCCAGCAGCTTAAATCGGGTCTATGGCTACACCTTC.

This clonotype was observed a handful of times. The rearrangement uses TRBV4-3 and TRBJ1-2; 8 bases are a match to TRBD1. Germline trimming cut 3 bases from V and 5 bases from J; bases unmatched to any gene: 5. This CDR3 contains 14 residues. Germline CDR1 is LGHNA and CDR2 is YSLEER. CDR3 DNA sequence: TGCGCCAGCAGCCACCTGACAGGGGAGTATGGCTACACCTTC. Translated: CASSHLTGEYGYTF.

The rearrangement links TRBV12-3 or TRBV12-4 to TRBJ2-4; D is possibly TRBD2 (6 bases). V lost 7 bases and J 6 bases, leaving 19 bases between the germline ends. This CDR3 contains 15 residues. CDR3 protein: CASTLREHYGNIQYF. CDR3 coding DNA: TGTGCCAGCACCCTGCGGGAACACTATGGAAACATTCAGTACTTC.

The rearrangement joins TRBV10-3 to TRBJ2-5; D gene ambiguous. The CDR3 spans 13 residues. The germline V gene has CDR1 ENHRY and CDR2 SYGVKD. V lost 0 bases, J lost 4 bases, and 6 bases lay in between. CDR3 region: CAISESKGETQYF. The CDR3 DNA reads TGTGCCATCAGTGAGTCGAAGGGAGAGACCCAGTACTTC.

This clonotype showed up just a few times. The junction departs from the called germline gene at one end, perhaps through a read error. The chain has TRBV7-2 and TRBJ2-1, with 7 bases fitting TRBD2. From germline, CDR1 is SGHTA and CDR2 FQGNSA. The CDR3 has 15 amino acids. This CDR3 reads CASSLVAGAYDEQFF. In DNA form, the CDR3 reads TGTGCCAGCAGCTTAGTCGCGGGAGCCTACGATGAGCAGTTCTTC.

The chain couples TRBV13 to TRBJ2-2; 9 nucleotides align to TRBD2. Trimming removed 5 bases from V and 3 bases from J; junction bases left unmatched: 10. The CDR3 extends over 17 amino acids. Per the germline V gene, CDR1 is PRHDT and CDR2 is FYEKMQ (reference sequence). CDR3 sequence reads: CASSRGLALSYTGELFF. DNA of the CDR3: TGTGCCAGCAGCCGGGGACTAGCACTAAGCTACACCGGGGAGCTGTTTTTT.

The CDR3 protein is CASSFAETFIYTGELFF. The CDR3, as DNA: TGCGCCAGCAGCTTTGCCGAGACATTCATTTACACCGGGGAGCTGTTTTTT. This sequence joins TRBV5-1 and TRBJ2-2; no clear D gene. Trimming pared 2 bases from V and 3 bases from J, leaving 17 bases between. The CDR3 is 17 residues long. Germline assignment: CDR1 SGHRS and CDR2 YFSETQ.

The CDR3 loop reads CASRITRVAEQFF. The CDR3 region has the DNA TGCGCCAGCAGAATCACGCGGGTGGCTGAGCAGTTCTTC. This sequence joins TRBV5-1 and TRBJ2-1; D possibly corresponds to TRBD2 (5 bases). Germline V lookup: CDR1 SGHRS, CDR2 YFSETQ. V was pared by 5 bases and J by 9 bases, with 15 bases between. This CDR3 has 13 amino acids.

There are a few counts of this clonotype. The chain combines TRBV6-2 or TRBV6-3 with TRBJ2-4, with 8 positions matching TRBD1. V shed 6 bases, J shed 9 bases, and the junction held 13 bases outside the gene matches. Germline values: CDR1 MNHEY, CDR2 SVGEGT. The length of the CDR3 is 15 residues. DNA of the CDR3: TGTGCCAGCAGCACGCTGGGGACAGGAGTATTCATTCAGTACTTC. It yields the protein CASSTLGTGVFIQYF.

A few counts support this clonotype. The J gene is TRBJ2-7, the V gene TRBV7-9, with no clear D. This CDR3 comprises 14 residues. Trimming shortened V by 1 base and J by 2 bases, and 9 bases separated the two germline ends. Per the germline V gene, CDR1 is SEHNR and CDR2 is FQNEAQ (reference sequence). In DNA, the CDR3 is TGTGCCAGCAGCTTAGAATCTGCGACCTACGAGCAGTACTTC. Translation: CASSLESATYEQYF. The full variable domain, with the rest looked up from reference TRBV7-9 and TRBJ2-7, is DTGVSQNPRHKITKRGQNVTFRCDPISEHNRLYWYRQTLGQGPEFLTYFQNEAQLEKSRLLSDRFSAERPKGSFSTLEIQRTEQGDSAMYLCASSLESATYEQYFGPGTRLTVT.

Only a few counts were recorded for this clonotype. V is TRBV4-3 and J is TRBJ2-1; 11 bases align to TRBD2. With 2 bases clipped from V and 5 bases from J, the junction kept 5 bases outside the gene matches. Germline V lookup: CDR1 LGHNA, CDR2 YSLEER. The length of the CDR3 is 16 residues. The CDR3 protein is CASSQSSGLADNEQFF. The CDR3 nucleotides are TGCGCCAGCAGCCAATCTTCGGGACTAGCGGACAATGAGCAGTTCTTC.

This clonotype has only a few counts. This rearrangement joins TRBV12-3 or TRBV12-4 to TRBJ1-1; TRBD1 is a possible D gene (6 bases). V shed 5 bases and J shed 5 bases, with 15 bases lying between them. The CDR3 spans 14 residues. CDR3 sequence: CASSRNRDWTEAFF. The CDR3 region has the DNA TGTGCCAGCAGTAGAAACAGGGATTGGACTGAAGCTTTCTTT.

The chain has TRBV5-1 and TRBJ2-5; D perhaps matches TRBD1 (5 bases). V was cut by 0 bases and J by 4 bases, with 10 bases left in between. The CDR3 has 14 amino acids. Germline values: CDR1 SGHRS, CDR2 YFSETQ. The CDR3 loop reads CASSLDAGLETQYF. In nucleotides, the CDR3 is TGCGCCAGCAGCTTGGATGCAGGGTTAGAGACCCAGTACTTC.

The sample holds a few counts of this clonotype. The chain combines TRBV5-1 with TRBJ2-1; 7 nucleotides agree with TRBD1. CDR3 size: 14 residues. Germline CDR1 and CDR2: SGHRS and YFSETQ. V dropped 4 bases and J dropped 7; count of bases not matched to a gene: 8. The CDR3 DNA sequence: TGCGCCAGCAGCAAGGCAGGGGGACGTAATGAGCAGTTCTTC. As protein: CASSKAGGRNEQFF.

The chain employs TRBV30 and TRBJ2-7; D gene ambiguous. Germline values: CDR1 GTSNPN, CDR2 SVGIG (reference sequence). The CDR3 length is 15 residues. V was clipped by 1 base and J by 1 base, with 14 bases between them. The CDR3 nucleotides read TGTGCCTGGAGTGACCCGCCGGCAGGTTCCTACGAGCAGTACTTC. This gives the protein CAWSDPPAGSYEQYF. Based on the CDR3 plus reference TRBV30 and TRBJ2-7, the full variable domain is SQTIHQWPATLVQPVGSPLSLECTVEGTSNPNLYWYRQAAGRGLQLLFYSVGIGQISSEVPQNLSASRPQDRQFILSSKKLLLSDSGFYLCAWSDPPAGSYEQYFGPGTRLTVT.

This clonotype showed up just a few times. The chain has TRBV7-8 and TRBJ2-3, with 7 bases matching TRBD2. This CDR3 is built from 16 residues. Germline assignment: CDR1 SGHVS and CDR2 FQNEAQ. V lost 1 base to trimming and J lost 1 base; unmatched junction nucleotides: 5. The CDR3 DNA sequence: TGTGCCAGCAGCTTAGTCCCCCTAGCGGGCACAGATACGCAGTATTTT. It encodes CASSLVPLAGTDTQYF.

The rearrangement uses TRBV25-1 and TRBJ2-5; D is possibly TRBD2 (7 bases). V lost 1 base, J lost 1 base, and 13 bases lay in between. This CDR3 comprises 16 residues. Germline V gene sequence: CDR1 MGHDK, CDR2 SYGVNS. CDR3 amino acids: CASSEWGGRGQETQYF. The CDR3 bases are TGTGCCAGCAGTGAATGGGGGGGGCGCGGCCAAGAGACCCAGTACTTC.

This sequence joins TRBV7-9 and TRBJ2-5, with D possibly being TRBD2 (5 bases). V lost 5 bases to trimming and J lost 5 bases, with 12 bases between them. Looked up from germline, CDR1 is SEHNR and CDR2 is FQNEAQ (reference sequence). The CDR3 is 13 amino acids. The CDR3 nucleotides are TGTGCCAGCAGCAAGGGAGTTTACGAGACCCAGTACTTC. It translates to CASSKGVYETQYF. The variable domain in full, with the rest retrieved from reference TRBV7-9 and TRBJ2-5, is DTGVSQNPRHKITKRGQNVTFRCDPISEHNRLYWYRQTLGQGPEFLTYFQNEAQLEKSRLLSDRFSAERPKGSFSTLEIQRTEQGDSAMYLCASSKGVYETQYFGPGTRLLVL.

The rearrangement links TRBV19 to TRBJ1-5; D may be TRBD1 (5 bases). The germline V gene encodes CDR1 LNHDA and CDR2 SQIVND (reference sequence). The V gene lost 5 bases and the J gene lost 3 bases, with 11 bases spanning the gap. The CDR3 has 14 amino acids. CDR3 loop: CASSGWTNNQPQHF. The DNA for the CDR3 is TGTGCCAGTAGTGGGTGGACAAACAATCAGCCCCAGCATTTT.

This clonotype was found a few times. The CDR3 loop is CSVEDTGRTGELFF. As DNA, the CDR3 is TGCAGCGTTGAAGATACGGGGAGAACCGGGGAGCTGTTTTTT. The V gene is TRBV29-1, the J gene TRBJ2-2; weak D call: TRBD2 (5 bases). Germline V lookup: CDR1 SQVTM, CDR2 ANQGSEA. V lost 0 bases and J lost 5, with 10 bases in between. This CDR3 spans 14 amino acids.

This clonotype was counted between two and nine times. For the CDR3, the DNA is TGTGCCAGCAGCTGGATAGCGGGAATCGGAGCAGCCGAGCAGTACTTC. Translating it yields CASSWIAGIGAAEQYF. The chain joins TRBV7-9 to TRBJ2-7; 8 nucleotides align to TRBD2. The CDR3 extends over 16 amino acids. Germline V gives CDR1 SEHNR, CDR2 FQNEAQ (reference sequence). The J segment lost 6 bases and the V segment lost 4 bases, leaving 14 bases of the junction unmatched.

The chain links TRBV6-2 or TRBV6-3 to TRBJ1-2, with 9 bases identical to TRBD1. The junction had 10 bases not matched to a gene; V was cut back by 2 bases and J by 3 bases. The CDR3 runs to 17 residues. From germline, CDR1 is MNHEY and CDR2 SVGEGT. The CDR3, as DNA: TGTGCCAGCAGTTACAGACCCGGGACAGGGATACACTATGGCTACACCTTC. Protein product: CASSYRPGTGIHYGYTF.

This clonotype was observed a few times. The CDR3 bases are TGTGCCAGCAGCGTGGGCCAGGGGCGATCACCCCTCCACTTT. It specifies CASSVGQGRSPLHF. The chain couples TRBV7-9 to TRBJ1-6; possibly TRBD1 for D (6 bases). Trimming cost V 5 bases and J 10 bases, with 15 bases left between them. The CDR3 contains 14 residues. CDR1 and CDR2 (germline): SEHNR, FQNEAQ (reference sequence).

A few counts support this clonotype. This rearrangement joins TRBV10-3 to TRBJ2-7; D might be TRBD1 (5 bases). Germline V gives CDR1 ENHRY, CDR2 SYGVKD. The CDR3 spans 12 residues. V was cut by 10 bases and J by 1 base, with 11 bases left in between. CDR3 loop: CATQRGSYEQYF. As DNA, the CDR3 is TGTGCCACCCAAAGGGGTTCCTACGAGCAGTACTTC.

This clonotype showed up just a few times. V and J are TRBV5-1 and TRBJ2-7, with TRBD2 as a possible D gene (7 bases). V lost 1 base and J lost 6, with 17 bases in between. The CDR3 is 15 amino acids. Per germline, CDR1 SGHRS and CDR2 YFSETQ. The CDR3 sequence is CASSLPGGGSGEQYF. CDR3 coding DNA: TGCGCCAGCAGCTTGCCGGGGGGCGGTTCGGGCGAGCAGTACTTC.

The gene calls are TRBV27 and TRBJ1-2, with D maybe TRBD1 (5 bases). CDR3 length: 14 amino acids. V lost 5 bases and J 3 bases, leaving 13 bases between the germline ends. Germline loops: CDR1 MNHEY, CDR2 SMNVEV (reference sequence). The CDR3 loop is CASSLHGHHYGYTF. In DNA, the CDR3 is TGTGCCAGCAGTCTACACGGACACCACTATGGCTACACCTTC.

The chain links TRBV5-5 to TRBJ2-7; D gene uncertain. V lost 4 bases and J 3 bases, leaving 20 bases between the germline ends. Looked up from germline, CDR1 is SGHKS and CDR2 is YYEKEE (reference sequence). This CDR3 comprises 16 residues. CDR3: CASSGYLGLGFYEQYF. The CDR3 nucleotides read TGTGCCAGCAGCGGGTATCTGGGTCTAGGATTCTACGAGCAGTACTTC.

In DNA form, the CDR3 reads TGTGCCTGGAACCCGGGACAAACTCGGGGCACTGAAGCTTTCTTT. It codes for CAWNPGQTRGTEAFF. This sequence joins TRBV30 and TRBJ1-1; TRBD1 might be the D (6 bases). Germline CDR1 reads GTSNPN; CDR2 reads SVGIG (reference sequence). This CDR3 spans 15 amino acids. V gave up 4 bases and J gave up 4 bases, with 19 bases separating them. The full variable domain, rest sourced from reference TRBV30 and TRBJ1-1, is SQTIHQWPATLVQPVGSPLSLECTVEGTSNPNLYWYRQAAGRGLQLLFYSVGIGQISSEVPQNLSASRPQDRQFILSSKKLLLSDSGFYLCAWNPGQTRGTEAFFGQGTRLTVV.

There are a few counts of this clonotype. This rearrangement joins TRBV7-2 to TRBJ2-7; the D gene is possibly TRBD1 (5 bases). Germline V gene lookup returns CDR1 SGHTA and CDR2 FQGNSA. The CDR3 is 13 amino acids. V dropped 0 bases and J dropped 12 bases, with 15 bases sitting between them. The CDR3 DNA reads TGTGCCAGCAGCTTAGCGCACGAAAAGGGGTTGTACTTC. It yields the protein CASSLAHEKGLYF.

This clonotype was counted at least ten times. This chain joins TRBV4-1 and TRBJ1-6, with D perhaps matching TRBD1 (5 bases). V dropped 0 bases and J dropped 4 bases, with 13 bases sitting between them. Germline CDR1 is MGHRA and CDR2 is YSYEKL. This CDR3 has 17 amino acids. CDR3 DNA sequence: TGCGCCAGCAGCCAAGAACGGGGGGGGTTGTATAATTCACCCCTCCACTTT. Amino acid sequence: CASSQERGGLYNSPLHF.